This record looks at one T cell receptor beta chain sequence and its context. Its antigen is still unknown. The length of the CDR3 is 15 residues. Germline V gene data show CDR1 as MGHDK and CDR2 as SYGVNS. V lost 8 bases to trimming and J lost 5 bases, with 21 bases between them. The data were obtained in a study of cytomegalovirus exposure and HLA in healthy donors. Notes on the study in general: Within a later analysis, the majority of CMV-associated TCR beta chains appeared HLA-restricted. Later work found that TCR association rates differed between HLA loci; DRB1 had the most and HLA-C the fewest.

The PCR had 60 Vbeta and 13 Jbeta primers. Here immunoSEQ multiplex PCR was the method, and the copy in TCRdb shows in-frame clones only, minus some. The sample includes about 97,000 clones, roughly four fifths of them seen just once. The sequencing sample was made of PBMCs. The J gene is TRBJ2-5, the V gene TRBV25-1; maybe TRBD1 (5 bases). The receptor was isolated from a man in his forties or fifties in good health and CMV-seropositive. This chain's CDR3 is CASGTDTGLLETQYF. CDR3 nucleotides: TGTGCCAGCGGAACGGACACCGGCCTCCTCGAGACCCAGTACTTC.